These 7 T cell receptor beta chains originate from one sample sequenced in a study of T cells in localized non-small cell lung cancer. Profiled with immunoSEQ multiplex PCR; TCRdb holds only in-frame clones, not every one. The sample consists of around 2,400 clones, 21% of them appearing once. Sequenced material: normal lung tissue next to the tumor, taken before any cancer treatment. The receptors here all came from a woman aged 40 to 75 with stage I lung adenocarcinoma.

This clone was seen a handful of times. The CDR3 nucleotides are TGTGCCAGCAGCCTCTACGGGTCCTCTGGGGCCAACGTCCTGACTTTC. Translating gives CASSLYGSSGANVLTF. The V call is TRBV11-3, the J call TRBJ2-6; D unresolved. The CDR3 runs to 16 residues. The germline V and J ends were trimmed by 5 bases and 0 bases, with 11 bases remaining between them. Germline lookup yields CDR1 SGHNT and CDR2 YENEEA.

V gene TRBV30 combines with J gene TRBJ2-6, with no clear D. This CDR3 region has 17 residues. From germline, CDR1 is GTSNPN and CDR2 SVGIG (reference sequence). V gave up 4 bases and J gave up 0 bases, with 16 bases separating them. The CDR3 spells CAWTRVPAPSGANVLTF. The CDR3 nucleotides read TGTGCCTGGACTAGGGTGCCAGCACCCTCTGGGGCCAACGTCCTGACTTTC.

V gene TRBV29-1 combines with J gene TRBJ1-5; maybe TRBD1 (5 bases). The CDR3 is made up of 13 amino acids. Trimming cost V 4 bases and J 6 bases, with 13 bases left between them. Germline CDR1 reads SQVTM; CDR2 reads ANQGSEA. CDR3 amino acids: CSVGSGLGQPQHF. The CDR3 coding sequence is TGCAGCGTTGGGTCAGGGCTGGGTCAGCCCCAGCATTTT.

This clone was seen a handful of times. The rearrangement uses TRBV18 and TRBJ2-2; D is unresolved. Trimming pared 3 bases from V and 4 bases from J, leaving 12 bases between. Per germline, CDR1 KGHSH and CDR2 LQKENI. This CDR3 comprises 15 residues. CDR3 nucleotide sequence: TGTGCCAGCTCACCCCCGGATAACCCCACCGGGGAGCTGTTTTTT. Its translation: CASSPPDNPTGELFF.

The chain carries TRBV6-8 and TRBJ2-7; 12 nucleotides align to TRBD2. Germline V gene lookup returns CDR1 MNHGY and CDR2 SAAAGT. J was trimmed by 2 bases and V by 4 bases; bases with no gene match: 3. CDR3 length: 15 amino acids. CDR3 DNA sequence: TGTGCCAGCAGTTCCCGACTAGCGGGAGCCTACGAGCAGTACTTC. Residues: CASSSRLAGAYEQYF.

In its sample, this clone is medium-sized. Here the CDR3 reads CATRTRGDDTEAFF. CDR3 sequence (DNA): TGTGCCACCCGAACCAGGGGGGATGACACTGAAGCTTTCTTT. This chain links TRBV12-2 with TRBJ1-1; the DNA was not used to check the table's D call, TRBD1. TRBV12-2 is a recognized pseudogene. This CDR3 spans 14 amino acids.

This clone was counted a few times. The rearrangement joins TRBV6-8 to TRBJ2-1; D is unclear. The CDR3 is 15 amino acids. CDR1 is MNHGY and CDR2 is SAAAGT in the germline V gene. V lost 8 bases and J 4 bases, leaving 18 bases between the germline ends. CDR3 in DNA: TGTGCCAGCGGGTCTAAGTCGACCCTTTACAATGAGCAGTTCTTC. Residues: CASGSKSTLYNEQFF.